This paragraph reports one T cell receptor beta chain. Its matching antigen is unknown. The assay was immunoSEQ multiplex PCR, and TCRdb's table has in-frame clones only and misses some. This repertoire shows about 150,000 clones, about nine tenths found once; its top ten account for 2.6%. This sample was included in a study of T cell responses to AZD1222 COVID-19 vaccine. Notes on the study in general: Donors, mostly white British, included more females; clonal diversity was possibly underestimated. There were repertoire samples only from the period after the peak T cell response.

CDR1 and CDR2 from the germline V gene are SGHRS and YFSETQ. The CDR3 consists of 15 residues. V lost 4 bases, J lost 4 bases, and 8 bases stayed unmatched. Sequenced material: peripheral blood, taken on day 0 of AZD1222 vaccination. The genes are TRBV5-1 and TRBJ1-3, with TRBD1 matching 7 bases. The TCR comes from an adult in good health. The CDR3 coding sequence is TGCGCCAGCAGCCAGCAGGGGGAGAGCGGAAACACCATATATTTT. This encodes CASSQQGESGNTIYF.